These 8 T cell receptor beta chains came from one sample sequenced in a study of blood T cell repertoires in COVID-19. Assay used: immunoSEQ multiplex PCR; TCRdb lists only in-frame clones, some missing. The data contain about 180,000 clones, about 88% of them singletons. Sequenced sample: peripheral blood. The origin of the receptors is a woman in her twenties or thirties with active or convalescent COVID-19.

This rearrangement joins TRBV5-1 to TRBJ2-1; a weak D match, TRBD2 (5 bases). V lost 2 bases and J lost 8, with 14 bases in between. There are 14 residues in the CDR3. Germline loops: CDR1 SGHRS, CDR2 YFSETQ. The CDR3 spells CASSFTSFGDEQFF. The DNA of the CDR3 is TGCGCCAGCAGCTTCACTAGTTTTGGAGATGAGCAGTTCTTC. Based on the CDR3 plus reference TRBV5-1 and TRBJ2-1, the full variable domain is KAGVTQTPRYLIKTRGQQVTLSCSPISGHRSVSWYQQTPGQGLQFLFEYFSETQRNKGNFPGRFSGRQFSNSRSEMNVSTLELGDSALYLCASSFTSFGDEQFFGPGTRLTVL.

The chain joins TRBV5-1 to TRBJ2-1; 11 bases map to TRBD2. V shed 0 bases, J shed 8 bases, and the junction held 10 bases outside the gene matches. Germline assignment: CDR1 SGHRS and CDR2 YFSETQ. CDR3 length: 17 residues. The CDR3 loop reads CASSLVVAGGVGDEQFF. For the CDR3, the DNA is TGCGCCAGCAGCTTGGTCGTAGCGGGAGGGGTTGGGGATGAGCAGTTCTTC.

In its sample, this clone was seen once. The V call is TRBV20-1, the J call TRBJ1-5; no clear D gene. The ends were cut back, 3 bases at V and 0 bases at J, with 6 bases in the middle. CDR1 is DFQATT and CDR2 is SNEGSKA in the germline V gene (reference sequence). This CDR3 has 13 amino acids. Here the CDR3 reads CSASGASNQPQHF. CDR3 bases: TGCAGTGCTAGTGGAGCTAGCAATCAGCCCCAGCATTTT.

The chain combines TRBV7-2 with TRBJ2-1, with 14 positions matching TRBD2. Germline CDR1 is SGHTA and CDR2 is FQGNSA. CDR3 length: 17 residues. V trimming: 4 bases; J trimming: 7 bases; junction bases outside the gene matches: 9. The CDR3 DNA follows: TGTGCCAGCAGCTCGGAAGGACTAGCGGGAGGCTGGAATGAGCAGTTCTTC. It encodes CASSSEGLAGGWNEQFF.

This chain uses TRBV2 with TRBJ1-2; 11 positions match TRBD1. Per the germline V gene, CDR1 is SNHLY and CDR2 is FYNNEI. The CDR3 is 15 amino acids. V lost 5 bases, J lost 8 bases, and 10 bases stayed unmatched. This CDR3 is CASSSAGQGARGYTF. The DNA of the CDR3 is TGTGCCAGCAGTTCCGCCGGACAGGGGGCTAGAGGCTACACCTTC.

The chain combines TRBV3-1 (or the pseudogene TRBV3-2) with TRBJ2-1, with D possibly TRBD2 on 7 matching bases. Trimming left V 0 bases short and J 10 bases short, with 16 bases between. The CDR3 loop spans 15 amino acids. CDR1 is LGHDT and CDR2 is YNNKEL in the germline V gene (reference sequence). The CDR3 sequence: CASSQDWGGRGEQFF. The CDR3 DNA is TGTGCCAGCAGCCAAGATTGGGGGGGCAGAGGGGAGCAGTTCTTC.

The rearrangement uses TRBV5-4 and TRBJ1-4; a weak D match, TRBD1 (5 bases). The CDR3 runs 18 residues. CDR1 is SGHNT and CDR2 is YYREEE in the germline V gene (reference sequence). With 0 bases removed from V and 3 bases from J, the gap between germline ends came to 18 bases. CDR3 sequence reads: CASSLAGKKSGPNEKLFF. The CDR3 DNA reads as TGTGCCAGCAGCTTGGCAGGGAAAAAATCCGGTCCTAATGAAAAACTGTTTTTT.

The DNA of the CDR3 is TGTGCCAGCAGCTCCCAAACTAGCCGCGAGACCCAGTACTTC. It is translated as CASSSQTSRETQYF. The chain combines TRBV7-2 with TRBJ2-5; possible D gene TRBD2, 6 bases. Trimming cost V 4 bases and J 5 bases, with 14 bases left between them. The length of the CDR3 is 14 residues. Germline V lookup: CDR1 SGHTA, CDR2 FQGNSA.